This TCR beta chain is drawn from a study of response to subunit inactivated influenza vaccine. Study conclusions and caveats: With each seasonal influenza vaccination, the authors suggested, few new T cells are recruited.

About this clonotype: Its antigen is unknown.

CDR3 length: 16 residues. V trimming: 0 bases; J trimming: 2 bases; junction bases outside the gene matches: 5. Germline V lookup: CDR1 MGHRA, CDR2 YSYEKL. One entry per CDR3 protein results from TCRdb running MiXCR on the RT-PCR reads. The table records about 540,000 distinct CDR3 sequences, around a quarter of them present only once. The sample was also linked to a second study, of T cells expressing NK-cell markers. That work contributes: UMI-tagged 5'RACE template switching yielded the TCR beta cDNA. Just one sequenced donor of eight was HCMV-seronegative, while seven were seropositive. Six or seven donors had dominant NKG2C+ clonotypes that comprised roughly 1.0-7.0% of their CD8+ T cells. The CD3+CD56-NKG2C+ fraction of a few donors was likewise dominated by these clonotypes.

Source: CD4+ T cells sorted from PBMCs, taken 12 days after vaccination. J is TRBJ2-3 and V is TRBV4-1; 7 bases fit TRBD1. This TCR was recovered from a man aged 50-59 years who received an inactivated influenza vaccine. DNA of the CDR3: TGCGCCAGCAGCCAAGACCGGGACAGACTCACAGATACGCAGTATTTT. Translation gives CASSQDRDRLTDTQYF.